This T cell receptor beta chain originates from a study of CD8 T cells in Susac syndrome. An input of roughly 0.45 to 1 ug of RNA was subjected to reverse transcription using random hexamers. The amplification used immunoSEQ multiplex PCR on TCR beta CDR3; it spanned 54 Vbeta and 13 Jbeta. TCRdb recomputed calls from the immunoSEQ multiplex PCR reads with MiXCR, one row per CDR3 protein. The data hold tens of thousands of distinct CDR3 sequences, with 90% to 95% observed a single time. Germline V gives CDR1 SGHRS, CDR2 YFSETQ. V shed 4 bases, J shed 7 bases, and the junction held 10 bases outside the gene matches. The CDR3 is 15 residues long. The study sequenced TCR beta in blood CD8+ and CD4+ T cells.

This chain joins TRBV5-1 and TRBJ2-4; 8 bases agree with TRBD1. The sequence was obtained from a human donor in good health. The sequenced sample consisted of CD8+ T cells from PBMCs. In nucleotides, the CDR3 is TGCGCCAGCAGCCCTAGGACAGGGAGGTTGAACATTCAGTACTTC. Its translation: CASSPRTGRLNIQYF.